In this sample, the clone carrying this T cell receptor (beta chain) turned up many times. The data originate from a study of T cells in Graves' hyperthyroidism and ophthalmopathy. Template material for amplifying TCR beta CDR3 regions consisted of RNA transcripts. Primed by the HTBI set, a first-round RT-PCR was run on the TCR CDR3. Via MiXCR, TCRdb re-called the multiplex PCR reads, giving one row per CDR3 protein. This table has around 350,000 distinct CDR3 sequences, 15% to 20% appearing once. Specimen: blood. The sequence derives from a woman aged 18-35 years with Graves' hyperthyroidism.

The CDR3 is CASSLKGGSYEQYF. CDR3 sequence (DNA): TGTGCCAGCAGTTTAAAGGGAGGGTCCTACGAGCAGTACTTC. This chain connects TRBV28 to TRBJ2-7; 7 positions agree with TRBD2. The V and J ends lost 2 bases and 1 base, in that order; junction bases with no gene match: 2. This CDR3 is built from 14 residues. Germline V gives CDR1 MDHEN, CDR2 SYDVKM. The full variable domain, completed using reference TRBV28 and TRBJ2-7, is DVKVTQSSRYLVKRTGEKVFLECVQDMDHENMFWYRQDPGLGLRLIYFSYDVKMKEKGDIPEGYSVSREKKERFSLILESASTNQTSMYLCASSLKGGSYEQYFGPGTRLTVT.